Presented here are 6 T cell receptor beta chains from one specimen sequenced in a study of blood T cell repertoires in COVID-19. Repertoires were generated with immunoSEQ multiplex PCR, while TCRdb's copy carries only in-frame clones and drops some. This table holds about 88,000 clones, approximately 89% found once. The specimen was peripheral blood. The receptors were sampled from a man aged 80 or over with acute or convalescent COVID-19.

This chain joins TRBV7-9 and TRBJ2-1, with 11 positions matching TRBD2. V lost 3 bases, J lost 1 base, and 5 bases stayed unmatched. The length of the CDR3 is 17 residues. Germline V lookup: CDR1 SEHNR, CDR2 FQNEAQ (reference sequence). Here the CDR3 DNA reads TGTGCCAGCAGCTTCGGGACTAGCGGAAGGTCCTACAATGAGCAGTTCTTC. Translating it yields CASSFGTSGRSYNEQFF.

The V call is TRBV15, the J call TRBJ1-3, with D perhaps matching TRBD1 (5 bases). CDR1 is LNHNV and CDR2 is YYDKDF in the germline V gene (reference sequence). This CDR3 is built from 15 residues. Trimming shortened V by 0 bases and J by 2 bases, and 8 bases separated the two germline ends. CDR3 nucleotide sequence: TGTGCCACCAGCAGAGATTTAGGGGCTGGAAACACCATATATTTT. Encoded protein: CATSRDLGAGNTIYF. Drawing the rest from reference TRBV15 and TRBJ1-3, the complete variable domain is DAMVIQNPRYQVTQFGKPVTLSCSQTLNHNVMYWYQQKSSQAPKLLFHYYDKDFNNEADTPDNFQSRRPNTSFCFLDIRSPGLGDTAMYLCATSRDLGAGNTIYFGEGSWLTVV.

The CDR3 coding sequence is TGTGCCAGCAGCGTGACAAGAACTTTGAACACTGAAGCTTTCTTT. Amino acid sequence: CASSVTRTLNTEAFF. The chain joins TRBV11-2 to TRBJ1-1, with no clear D. The CDR3 covers 15 residues. The germline V and J ends were trimmed by 5 bases and 0 bases, with 13 bases remaining between them. The germline V gene has CDR1 SGHAT and CDR2 FQNNGV.

This clone occurred once. The chain uses TRBV7-2 and TRBJ1-6; 10 bases line up with TRBD1. With 3 bases clipped from V and 10 bases from J, the junction kept 6 bases outside the gene matches. The CDR3 runs to 15 residues. Per germline, CDR1 SGHTA and CDR2 FQGNSA. The CDR3 DNA sequence: TGTGCCAGCAGCTTCTGGGGACAGGGGCGATCACCCCTCCACTTT. It yields the protein CASSFWGQGRSPLHF.

The J gene is TRBJ1-3, the V gene TRBV6-5; no clear D gene. The CDR3 loop spans 15 amino acids. Germline V gene lookup returns CDR1 MNHEY and CDR2 SVGAGI. Between the trimmed V and J ends, which lost 2 bases and 0 bases, there was a span of 8 bases. The DNA of the CDR3 is TGTGCCAGCAGTTACGCGGCAGCCTCTGGAAACACCATATATTTT. Translated: CASSYAAASGNTIYF.

V gene TRBV7-2 combines with J gene TRBJ2-1; D unresolved. The CDR3 sequence is 15 residues long. Trimming pared 0 bases from V and 2 bases from J, leaving 8 bases between. Per germline, CDR1 SGHTA and CDR2 FQGNSA. CDR3 in DNA: TGTGCCAGCAGCTTAGCGGGCCCTGCCTACAATGAGCAGTTCTTC. It is translated as CASSLAGPAYNEQFF.